This T cell receptor beta chain was observed in a study of metastatic and nonmetastatic thyroid tumors. As handled by the study authors: Clinicopathological groups supplied CDR3 differences that were used to build a distant-metastasis classifier for papillary thyroid cancer. TCRdb recomputed clones from the PCR reads via MiXCR. The V and J calls, along with clone size, are taken from TCRdb and not from the paper's own processing. The table lists around 53,000 clones, roughly 18% of them singletons. Every patient was untreated before thyroid surgery. The CDR3 is 12 residues long. Looked up from germline, CDR1 is MDHEN and CDR2 is SYDVKM. Trimming cost V 11 bases and J 0 bases, with 10 bases left between them. This clone showed up many times.

The chain links TRBV28 to TRBJ1-2, with D possibly matching TRBD1 (6 bases). Specimen: blood. This TCR derives from a female donor with papillary thyroid cancer or a benign thyroid nodule (not recorded which). Some clones in this sample may be carry-over from other donors' samples. CDR3 sequence (DNA): TGTGCCGCAGGGGCTGCTAACTATGGCTACACCTTC. Protein: CAAGAANYGYTF.